The 30 T cell receptor beta chains below all came from one sample that was sequenced in a study of siplizumab effects on memory and regulatory T cells. Only in-frame clones appear in the TCRdb table, and some are missing; sequencing was by immunoSEQ multiplex PCR. The table records about 87,000 clones, roughly 86% of them present only once. The sequenced material came from Tregs sorted from blood. Source of these receptors: a human donor in good health.

In its sample, this clone was seen once. CDR3 DNA sequence: TGTGCCAGCAGTGAATTTGACAGGGGTTCAAATGGCTACACCTTC. Amino acid sequence: CASSEFDRGSNGYTF. The chain carries TRBV2 and TRBJ1-2; the match to TRBD1 covers 8 bases. There are 15 residues in the CDR3. V was pared by 2 bases and J by 6 bases, with 8 bases of the junction left unmatched. Germline V gene data show CDR1 as SNHLY and CDR2 as FYNNEI.

The genes are TRBV5-1 and TRBJ2-1; tentative D call: TRBD2 (6 bases). V was pared by 2 bases and J by 3 bases, with 15 bases between. CDR1 is SGHRS and CDR2 is YFSETQ in the germline V gene. There are 16 residues in the CDR3. CDR3 coding DNA: TGCGCCAGCAGCTTCACGGCCGGGGGAAGCTACAATGAGCAGTTCTTC. Amino acids: CASSFTAGGSYNEQFF.

V and J are TRBV5-1 and TRBJ2-3, with D unresolved. Germline V gives CDR1 SGHRS, CDR2 YFSETQ. There are 14 residues in the CDR3. V shed 1 base and J shed 4 bases, with 10 bases lying between them. The CDR3 DNA reads TGCGCCAGCAGCTTGTTCCAGTACCCAGATACGCAGTATTTT. Protein: CASSLFQYPDTQYF.

V is TRBV12-5 and J is TRBJ2-2; D perhaps matches TRBD1 (6 bases). The CDR3 spans 16 residues. The V end lost 5 bases, the J end lost 4 bases, and 17 bases lay between the germline ends. CDR1 and CDR2 (germline): LGHNT, FRNRAP. CDR3 region: CASGRRTAHFTGELFF. The DNA for the CDR3 is TGTGCTAGTGGTCGTCGGACAGCCCACTTCACCGGGGAGCTGTTTTTT.

This chain connects TRBV5-1 to TRBJ2-1, with D possibly being TRBD2 (5 bases). From germline, CDR1 is SGHRS and CDR2 YFSETQ. CDR3 length: 14 amino acids. Trimming took off 6 bases at V and 0 bases at J, with 10 bases between the two ends. CDR3 sequence: CASTPGSSYNEQFF. The CDR3 coding sequence is TGCGCCAGCACCCCGGGAAGCTCCTACAATGAGCAGTTCTTC.

The gene calls are TRBV29-1 and TRBJ1-2, with D tentatively TRBD1 (6 bases). Between the trimmed V and J ends, which lost 7 bases and 4 bases, there was a span of 13 bases. This CDR3 is built from 12 residues. CDR1 SQVTM and CDR2 ANQGSEA come from the germline V gene. Here the CDR3 reads CSGGAEVYGYTF. The CDR3 bases are TGCAGCGGGGGGGCGGAGGTCTATGGCTACACCTTC.

The chain links TRBV4-1 to TRBJ2-3, with TRBD2 identical over 8 bases. This CDR3 comprises 15 residues. Germline V gene lookup returns CDR1 MGHRA and CDR2 YSYEKL. V was clipped by 4 bases and J by 1 base; unmatched bases: 4. In DNA, the CDR3 is TGCGCCAGCAGCCGAAGCGGGAGTGGCACAGATACGCAGTATTTT. Its protein is CASSRSGSGTDTQYF.

The V call is TRBV5-1, the J call TRBJ1-6; tentative D call: TRBD1 (5 bases). Germline loops: CDR1 SGHRS, CDR2 YFSETQ. Trimming stripped 2 bases from V and 7 bases from J, with 13 bases between. The CDR3 sequence is 15 residues long. CDR3 DNA sequence: TGCGCCAGCAGCTTAGGGGTTGGGGAAAATTCACCCCTCCACTTT. As protein: CASSLGVGENSPLHF.

The chain carries TRBV4-3 and TRBJ2-2; the match to TRBD1 covers 7 bases. V shed 3 bases and J 0 bases; nucleotides not matched to a gene: 10. This CDR3 is 18 amino acids long. The germline CDR1 and CDR2 sequences are LGHNA and YSLEER. CDR3 sequence: CASSQDRTYFANTGELFF. CDR3 nucleotides: TGCGCCAGCAGCCAGGACAGGACATATTTCGCGAACACCGGGGAGCTGTTTTTT.

This clone was observed a handful of times. The rearrangement uses TRBV30 and TRBJ1-5, with D possibly being TRBD1 (5 bases). The V and J ends lost 1 base and 6 bases respectively, with 7 bases between them. The germline CDR1 and CDR2 sequences are GTSNPN and SVGIG (reference sequence). The CDR3 is made up of 12 amino acids. The CDR3, as DNA: TGTGCCTGGAGTGACGGGGCTCAGCCCCAGCATTTT. This sequence encodes CAWSDGAQPQHF.

The V call is TRBV5-1, the J call TRBJ2-5; a weak D match, TRBD2 (5 bases). V lost 4 bases and J 6 bases, leaving 7 bases between the germline ends. The CDR3 runs to 11 residues. Germline-derived CDR1 and CDR2 are SGHRS and YFSETQ. The CDR3 region has the DNA TGCGCCAGCAGCGAGGGCCAGACCCAGTACTTC. Its translation: CASSEGQTQYF.

The chain joins TRBV12-5 to TRBJ2-7; 9 nucleotides line up with TRBD2. The J segment lost 3 bases and the V segment lost 1 base, leaving 1 base of the junction unmatched. CDR3 length: 14 residues. Per the germline V gene, CDR1 is LGHNT and CDR2 is FRNRAP. The CDR3 is CASGLGSGGYEQYF. In DNA, the CDR3 is TGTGCTAGTGGTTTGGGTAGCGGGGGCTACGAGCAGTACTTC. Using reference TRBV12-5 and TRBJ2-7 for the parts outside the CDR3, the full variable domain is DARVTQTPRHKVTEMGQEVTMRCQPILGHNTVFWYRQTMMQGLELLAYFRNRAPLDDSGMPKDRFSAEMPDATLATLKIQPSEPRDSAVYFCASGLGSGGYEQYFGPGTRLTVT.

The CDR3 spells CASRRGGAQTQYF. Here the CDR3 DNA reads TGTGCCAGCAGGAGGGGGGGGGCACAGACCCAGTACTTC. This rearrangement joins TRBV2 to TRBJ2-5; weak D call: TRBD2 (7 bases). The CDR3 length is 13 residues. In germline, CDR1 is SNHLY, CDR2 FYNNEI. The germline V and J ends were trimmed by 6 bases and 6 bases, with 14 bases remaining between them.

This chain connects TRBV20-1 to TRBJ2-3; D is uncertain. This CDR3 spans 11 amino acids. CDR1 and CDR2 from the germline V gene are DFQATT and SNEGSKA (reference sequence). V was clipped by 5 bases and J by 5 bases, with 8 bases between them. The DNA of the CDR3 is TGCAGTGCTCACATTCAAGATACGCAGTATTTT. Translated, it gives CSAHIQDTQYF.

This clone came up once. The V gene is TRBV6-5, the J gene TRBJ2-7; no firm D call. Looked up from germline, CDR1 is MNHEY and CDR2 is SVGAGI. Trimming shortened V by 2 bases and J by 1 base, and 6 bases separated the two germline ends. This CDR3 is 13 amino acids long. The CDR3 DNA follows: TGTGCCAGCAGTTACCTGGGGTCCTACGAGCAGTACTTC. Translated: CASSYLGSYEQYF.

This clone was found a few times. Other nucleotide sequences from this sample produce the same CDR3. The chain joins TRBV18 to TRBJ1-1; no reliable D call. The germline V and J ends were trimmed by 3 bases and 0 bases, with 5 bases remaining between them. Germline V gene sequence: CDR1 KGHSH, CDR2 LQKENI. This CDR3 region has 13 residues. The chain's CDR3 is CASSPGMNTEAFF. DNA for the CDR3: TGTGCCAGCTCACCGGGGATGAACACTGAAGCTTTCTTT.

The chain couples TRBV5-1 to TRBJ1-1; 8 positions match TRBD1. The CDR3 is 14 amino acids. V shed 4 bases and J 4 bases; nucleotides not matched to a gene: 6. CDR1 and CDR2 from the germline V gene are SGHRS and YFSETQ. The DNA for the CDR3 is TGCGCCAGCAGCCCTCGACAGGGGTCCACTGAAGCTTTCTTT. As protein: CASSPRQGSTEAFF.

The chain couples TRBV7-2 to TRBJ1-6; D gene uncertain. Trimming cost V 5 bases and J 7 bases, with 15 bases left between them. CDR1 and CDR2 (germline): SGHTA, FQGNSA. The CDR3 is 15 residues long. The CDR3 reads CASSPRTFLNSPLHF. CDR3 nucleotide sequence: TGTGCCAGCAGCCCCCGGACTTTCCTAAATTCACCCCTCCACTTT.

The chain employs TRBV5-5 and TRBJ1-5; no definite D call. From germline, CDR1 is SGHKS and CDR2 YYEKEE (reference sequence). CDR3 length equals 14 residues. The V end was cut by 0 bases, the J end by 4 bases, with 8 bases between. CDR3 residues: CASSLDTGNQPQHF. CDR3 nucleotides: TGTGCCAGCAGCTTGGACACGGGGAATCAGCCCCAGCATTTT. The full variable domain, rest sourced from reference TRBV5-5 and TRBJ1-5, is DAGVTQSPTHLIKTRGQQVTLRCSPISGHKSVSWYQQVLGQGPQFIFQYYEKEERGRGNFPDRFSARQFPNYSSELNVNALLLGDSALYLCASSLDTGNQPQHFGDGTRLSIL.

The chain employs TRBV7-6 and TRBJ1-2; D may be TRBD1 (5 bases). V was clipped by 5 bases and J by 4 bases, with 14 bases between them. This CDR3 is built from 14 residues. The V gene's germline CDR1 is SGHVS and CDR2 FNYEAQ. The CDR3 loop is CASSALRDPYGYTF. The CDR3 DNA sequence: TGTGCCAGCAGCGCTTTAAGGGACCCCTATGGCTACACCTTC.

The chain links TRBV2 to TRBJ1-5; perhaps TRBD1 as D (5 bases). V was shortened by 1 base and J by 9 bases, with 13 bases between the two germline ends. The CDR3 contains 14 residues. Looked up from germline, CDR1 is SNHLY and CDR2 is FYNNEI. The CDR3 bases are TGTGCCAGCAGTGAAGGACAGTTCTGGGGGCCCCAGCATTTT. The encoded protein is CASSEGQFWGPQHF.

On this clone itself: The sample holds other DNA sequences that translate to the same CDR3. The chain combines TRBV18 with TRBJ2-5; D gene ambiguous. With 3 bases removed from V and 3 bases from J, the gap between germline ends came to 5 bases. The CDR3 has 12 amino acids. CDR1 is KGHSH and CDR2 is LQKENI in the germline V gene. Here the CDR3 reads CASSPGKETQYF. The CDR3, as DNA: TGTGCCAGCTCACCGGGGAAAGAGACCCAGTACTTC.

The chain couples TRBV19 to TRBJ1-1; D gene ambiguous. The CDR3 has 13 residues. Deletions cut 6 bases from V and 1 base from J, with 9 bases between. Per germline, CDR1 LNHDA and CDR2 SQIVND (reference sequence). The CDR3 nucleotides read TGTGCCAGTAGCTTACTAAAGAACACTGAAGCTTTCTTT. Residues: CASSLLKNTEAFF.

The rearrangement uses TRBV5-4 and TRBJ1-4; tentative D call: TRBD1 (6 bases). The ends were cut back, 3 bases at V and 7 bases at J, with 19 bases in the middle. Per germline, CDR1 SGHNT and CDR2 YYREEE (reference sequence). The CDR3 has 16 amino acids. In DNA, the CDR3 is TGTGCCAGCAGCTCGAAACAAGGGACATCTCTTGAAAAACTGTTTTTT. Encoded protein: CASSSKQGTSLEKLFF.

The chain combines TRBV25-1 with TRBJ2-7; 9 bases match TRBD1. V was pared by 10 bases and J by 6 bases, with 10 bases of the junction left unmatched. The germline V gene encodes CDR1 MGHDK and CDR2 SYGVNS. The CDR3 consists of 13 residues. The DNA of the CDR3 is TGTGCCACCCCCAGGGACAGGGAGGGCGAGCAGTACTTC. Protein sequence: CATPRDREGEQYF.

The J gene is TRBJ2-1, the V gene TRBV19, with a possible D match to TRBD2 (6 bases). The CDR3 runs 14 residues. V lost 3 bases to trimming and J lost 9 bases, with 15 bases between them. Germline values: CDR1 LNHDA, CDR2 SQIVND (reference sequence). CDR3 DNA: TGTGCCAGTAGTATTGCCCACCTCGGGGGTGAGCAGTTCTTC. It encodes CASSIAHLGGEQFF.

This clone was recorded only once. V is TRBV6-1 and J is TRBJ1-4; TRBD1 matches at 7 bases. Trimming took 7 bases from V and 12 from J; bases not matched to a gene: 14. The CDR3 extends over 14 amino acids. The germline gives CDR1 MNHNS, CDR2 SASEGT. The CDR3 DNA sequence: TGTGCCAGCAACCCCACAGGGGTCCCCGTACAACTGTTTTTT. Translated, it gives CASNPTGVPVQLFF.

The chain is built from TRBV18 and TRBJ1-5; D ambiguous. This CDR3 contains 12 residues. Trimming cost V 6 bases and J 9 bases, with 12 bases left between them. The germline V gene has CDR1 KGHSH and CDR2 LQKENI. DNA of the CDR3: TGTGCCAGCTCCCCGCCCTTGGGGCCCCAGCATTTT. Amino acid sequence: CASSPPLGPQHF.

This clone has a single count. The V call is TRBV10-1, the J call TRBJ2-1; 15 nucleotides align to TRBD2. Germline V gene sequence: CDR1 WNHNN, CDR2 SYGVQD (reference sequence). V lost 6 bases, J lost 12 bases, and 9 bases stayed unmatched. CDR3 size: 15 residues. CDR3 bases: TGCGCCAGCAGCGGAGGACTAGCGGGGGGGCATGCGCAGTTCTTC. Its protein is CASSGGLAGGHAQFF.

The chain is built from TRBV5-6 and TRBJ1-2, with 9 positions matching TRBD1. Per the germline V gene, CDR1 is SGHDT and CDR2 is YYEEEE. After removal of 4 bases from V and 4 bases from J, the junction contained 2 bases not matched to a gene. This CDR3 comprises 13 residues. CDR3 coding DNA: TGTGCCAGCAGCAAGACAGGGGGCTATGGCTACACCTTC. The encoded protein is CASSKTGGYGYTF.